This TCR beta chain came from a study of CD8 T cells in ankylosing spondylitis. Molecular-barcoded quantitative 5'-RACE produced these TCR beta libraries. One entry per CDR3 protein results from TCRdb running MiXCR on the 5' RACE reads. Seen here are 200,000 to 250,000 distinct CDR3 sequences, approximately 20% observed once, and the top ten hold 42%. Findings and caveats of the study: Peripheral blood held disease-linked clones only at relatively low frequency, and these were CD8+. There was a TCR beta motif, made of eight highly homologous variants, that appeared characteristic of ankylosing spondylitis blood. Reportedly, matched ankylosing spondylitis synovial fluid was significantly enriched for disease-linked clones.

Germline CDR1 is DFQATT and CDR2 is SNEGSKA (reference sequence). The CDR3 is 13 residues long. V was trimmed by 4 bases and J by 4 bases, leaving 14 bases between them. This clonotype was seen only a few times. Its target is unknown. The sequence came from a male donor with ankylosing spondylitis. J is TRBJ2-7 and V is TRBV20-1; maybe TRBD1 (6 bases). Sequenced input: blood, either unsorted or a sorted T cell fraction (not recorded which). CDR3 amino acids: CSATSTQGYEQYF. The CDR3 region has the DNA TGCAGTGCTACCTCAACGCAGGGGTACGAGCAGTACTTC.